This TCR beta chain derives from a study of Graves' ophthalmopathy and Graves' hyperthyroidism. Findings of the study overall: The model's ophthalmopathy progression predictions had approximately 65% sensitivity and over 72% specificity. Most thyroid clonotypes expanded beyond 0.001 frequency were also found in blood.

Diagnosis was based on clinical symptoms, serum thyroxine, TRAb, thyroid ultrasound and orbital computed tomography. Note on this clonotype: Its antigen is unknown.

The CDR3 is made up of 15 amino acids. Trimming took 0 bases from V and 2 from J, leaving 11 bases between them. Germline V lookup: CDR1 MNHNS, CDR2 SASEGT. RNA served as the template for amplifying TCR beta CDR3 regions. First-round RT-PCR with HTBI primers preceded a second-round multiplex PCR. TCRdb re-called the multiplex PCR reads through MiXCR, storing one row per CDR3 protein. The data hold about 14,000 distinct CDR3 sequences, with approximately 53% observed a single time. The chain carries TRBV6-1 and TRBJ2-7; possibly TRBD2 for D (6 bases). Specimen: peripheral blood. This sequence originates from a woman in her thirties with Graves' ophthalmopathy. CDR3 sequence: CASSEALASAYEQYF. Here the CDR3 DNA reads TGTGCCAGCAGTGAAGCCCTGGCTAGCGCCTACGAGCAGTACTTC.